The present T cell receptor (beta chain) was sequenced within a study of blood T cell repertoires in COVID-19. Overall study context: Samples taken during acute and convalescent COVID-19 were collected in the United States, Italy and Spain. In each case, the material was cDNA or gDNA derived from T cells, B-cell-depleted T cells, or PBMCs.

In the original workflow: Reference gene primer amplification gave estimated nucleated cell counts. Measured with immunoSEQ multiplex PCR; TCRdb has only the in-frame clones, and not every one. The DNA gave D and trimming, while V, J and clone size come from that table. The table shows about 150,000 clones, with roughly 90% occurring only once. Trimming shortened V by 0 bases and J by 2 bases, and 10 bases separated the two germline ends. In germline, CDR1 is SGHRS, CDR2 YFSETQ. This CDR3 region has 15 residues. What was sequenced was PBMCs or T cells enriched from blood (not recorded which). The V call is TRBV5-1, the J call TRBJ2-3; D remains ambiguous. The TCR originated in a woman in her 50s who had recovered from COVID-19. The CDR3 DNA sequence: TGCGCCAGCAGCTTGGTTGGCGGTTACACAGATACGCAGTATTTT. Translating it yields CASSLVGGYTDTQYF.